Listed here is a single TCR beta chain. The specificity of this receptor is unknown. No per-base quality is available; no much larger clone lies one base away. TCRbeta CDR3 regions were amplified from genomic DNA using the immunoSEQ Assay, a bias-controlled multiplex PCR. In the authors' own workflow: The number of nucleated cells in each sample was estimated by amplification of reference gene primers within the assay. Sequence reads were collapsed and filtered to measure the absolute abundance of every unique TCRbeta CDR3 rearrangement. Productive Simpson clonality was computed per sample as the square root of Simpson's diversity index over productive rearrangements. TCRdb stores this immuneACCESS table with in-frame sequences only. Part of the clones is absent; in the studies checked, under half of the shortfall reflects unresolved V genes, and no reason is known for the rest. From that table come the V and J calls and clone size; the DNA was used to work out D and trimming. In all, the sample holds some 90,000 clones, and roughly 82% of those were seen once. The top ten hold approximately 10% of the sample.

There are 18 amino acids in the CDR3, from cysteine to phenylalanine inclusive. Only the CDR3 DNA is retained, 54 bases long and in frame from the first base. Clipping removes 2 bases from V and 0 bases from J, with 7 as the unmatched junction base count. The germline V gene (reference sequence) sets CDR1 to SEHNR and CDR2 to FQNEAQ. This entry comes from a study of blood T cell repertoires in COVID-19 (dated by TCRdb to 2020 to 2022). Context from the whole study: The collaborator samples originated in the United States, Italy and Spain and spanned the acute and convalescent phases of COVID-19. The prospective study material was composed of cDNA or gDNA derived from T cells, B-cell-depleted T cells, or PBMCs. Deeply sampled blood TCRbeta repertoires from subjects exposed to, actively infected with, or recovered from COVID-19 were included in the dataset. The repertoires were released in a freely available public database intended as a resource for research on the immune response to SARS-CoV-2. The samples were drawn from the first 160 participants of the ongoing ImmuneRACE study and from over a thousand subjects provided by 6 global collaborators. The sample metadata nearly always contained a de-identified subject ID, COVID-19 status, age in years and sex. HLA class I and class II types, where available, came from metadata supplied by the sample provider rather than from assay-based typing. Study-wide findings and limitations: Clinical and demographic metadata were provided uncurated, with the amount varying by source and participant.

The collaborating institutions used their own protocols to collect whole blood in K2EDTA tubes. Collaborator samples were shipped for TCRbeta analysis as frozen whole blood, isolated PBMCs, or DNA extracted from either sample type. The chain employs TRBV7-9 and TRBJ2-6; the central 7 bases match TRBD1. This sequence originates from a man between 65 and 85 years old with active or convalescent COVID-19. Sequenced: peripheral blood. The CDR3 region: CASSLRGLTISGANVLTF. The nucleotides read TGTGCCAGCAGCTTAAGGGGGCTAACCATCTCTGGGGCCAACGTCCTGACTTTC.